This TCR beta chain is from a study of blood T cell repertoires in COVID-19. Per the study methods: Estimation of nucleated cell counts relied on the amplification of reference gene primers. Profiled with immunoSEQ multiplex PCR; TCRdb holds only in-frame clones, not every one. V, J and clone size reflect that table, while D and trimming were determined from the DNA. The table has 60,000 or so clones, around four fifths seen once. Germline CDR1 and CDR2: LGHDT and YNNKEL (reference sequence). The CDR3 length is 18 residues. J gave up 3 bases and V 6 bases, and 16 bases lay outside the gene matches. The sample was peripheral blood. The gene calls are TRBV3-1 (or the pseudogene TRBV3-2) and TRBJ2-5; 10 nucleotides match TRBD2. The TCR was taken from an elderly man with acute or convalescent COVID-19. CDR3 coding DNA: TGTGCCAGCAGTCGACGGCTGCGGACTAGCGGTTTGGAAGAGACCCAGTACTTC. Encoded protein: CASSRRLRTSGLEETQYF.